The table lists the clone carrying this T cell receptor beta chain with a few counts. TCRdb used MiXCR to reprocess the 5' RACE reads, holding one entry per CDR3 protein. The sample carries 200,000 to 300,000 distinct CDR3 sequences, 7% recorded once. This specimen belongs to a study of identical twins. The germline CDR1 and CDR2 sequences are SGHAT and FQNNGV. Trimming stripped 5 bases from V and 0 bases from J, with 12 bases between. The length of the CDR3 is 15 residues. Everyone who donated was a healthy Caucasian. The data also belong to a second study, concerning yellow fever vaccine responses in identical twins. As that report states: A vaccine T cell response that seemed partly convergent and partly personalized was reported in twins.

The V gene is TRBV11-2, the J gene TRBJ2-3; D is perhaps TRBD1 (6 bases). Sequencing input: memory (CD45RO+) T cells sorted from blood. The receptor comes from a woman between 18 and 29 years old in good health. CDR3 nucleotides: TGTGCCAGCAGCATTGGACAGCCTAGCACAGATACGCAGTATTTT. Translating gives CASSIGQPSTDTQYF.